This paragraph reports one T cell receptor (beta chain). These data originate in a study of blood T cell repertoires in COVID-19. About the study: Both acute and convalescent COVID-19 samples were obtained from the United States, Italy and Spain. PBMCs, B-cell-depleted T cells, or T cells provided the cDNA or gDNA that made up the material.

This CDR3 is 17 amino acids long. Authors' analysis steps: Nucleated cell counts were estimated from reference gene primer amplification. The repertoire was sequenced with immunoSEQ multiplex PCR; TCRdb's copy has only in-frame clones and lacks some. V and J calls and clone size follow that table, whereas D and trimming were derived from the DNA. Among 150,000 to 200,000 clones listed, around 82% were seen once. The receptor comes from a woman of 80 years or more with acute or convalescent COVID-19. Sample: peripheral blood. The chain is built from TRBV21-1 and TRBJ2-7; the D call TRBD2 from the table was never checked on the DNA. TRBV21-1 is tagged as a pseudogene. The DNA of the CDR3 is TGTGCCAGCAGCAAAAACAATCTAGCGAGACTTCTTTACGAGCAGTACTTC. Protein product: CASSKNNLARLLYEQYF.